A selection of T cell receptor beta chains follows, all from one sample in a study of T-cell reconstitution after alpha-beta-depleted transplantation in children. TCRdb reprocessed the PCR reads via MiXCR and lists one record per CDR3 protein. The sample has roughly 100,000 distinct CDR3 sequences, roughly 7.6% seen once. Material: PBMCs, obtained before TCRalphabeta/CD19-depleted stem cell transplant. The receptor source for this set is a boy aged 2 to 10 with acute lymphoblastic leukemia, due to receive a stem cell transplant. Each CDR3 is given with its conserved first and last residue. The order of the fields is CDR3 length, D gene, V gene, J gene, clone size, CDR3 protein, CDR3 DNA. A D gene is named only where the DNA matches it firmly. Only part of the rows carry a size: once, few, many, or a class if the clone is expanded.

length: 17; D: TRBD2; V: TRBV6-2/TRBV6-3; J: TRBJ2-1; size: many; CDR3: CASSYSAPSGGSNEQFF; DNA: TGTGCCAGCAGTTACTCGGCCCCTAGCGGGGGGTCCAATGAGCAGTTCTTC
length: 14; D: -; V: TRBV12-3/TRBV12-4; J: TRBJ2-7; size: many; CDR3: CASSFQGLTYEQYF; DNA: TGTGCCAGCAGTTTCCAGGGACTTACCTACGAGCAGTACTTC
length: 14; D: TRBD2; V: TRBV20-1; J: TRBJ2-7; size: -; CDR3: CSARGGGGAYEQYF; DNA: TGCAGTGCTAGAGGAGGCGGGGGGGCCTACGAGCAGTACTTC
length: 15; D: -; V: TRBV12-3/TRBV12-4; J: TRBJ1-5; size: -; CDR3: CASSFQGIGNQPQHF; DNA: TGTGCCAGCAGTTTCCAGGGTATAGGCAATCAGCCCCAGCATTTT
length: 15; D: TRBD2; V: TRBV2; J: TRBJ2-3; size: -; CDR3: CASRGTSGGADTQYF; DNA: TGTGCCAGCAGGGGGACTAGCGGGGGGGCAGATACGCAGTATTTT
length: 15; D: -; V: TRBV20-1; J: TRBJ2-3; size: many; CDR3: CSAPHQGPRADTQYF; DNA: TGCAGTGCGCCACATCAGGGCCCGAGGGCAGATACGCAGTATTTT
length: 15; D: TRBD1; V: TRBV6-5; J: TRBJ2-5; size: -; CDR3: CASSSGQGKWETQYF; DNA: TGTGCCAGCAGTTCGGGACAGGGAAAGTGGGAGACCCAGTACTTC
length: 18; D: -; V: TRBV5-1; J: TRBJ2-5; size: -; CDR3: CASSLAGKPIGVQETQYF; DNA: TGCGCCAGCAGCTTGGCTGGGAAGCCGATCGGGGTCCAAGAGACCCAGTACTTC
length: 13; D: -; V: TRBV28; J: TRBJ1-1; size: many; CDR3: CASSQQPNTEAFF; DNA: TGTGCCAGCAGTCAACAGCCTAACACTGAAGCTTTCTTT
length: 15; D: -; V: TRBV9; J: TRBJ2-3; size: -; CDR3: CASSVVGGGTDTQYF; DNA: TGTGCCAGCAGCGTAGTTGGGGGTGGCACAGATACGCAGTATTTT
length: 14; D: -; V: TRBV7-9; J: TRBJ1-1; size: many; CDR3: CASSSGPWNTEAFF; DNA: TGTGCCAGCAGTTCAGGGCCATGGAACACTGAAGCTTTCTTT
length: 11; D: -; V: TRBV25-1; J: TRBJ2-1; size: few; CDR3: CASAPGDEQFF; DNA: TGTGCCAGCGCCCCAGGGGATGAGCAGTTCTTC
length: 17; D: TRBD1; V: TRBV19; J: TRBJ2-5; size: many; CDR3: CASSPSSGTAYQETQYF; DNA: TGTGCCAGTAGTCCGTCCTCCGGGACAGCGTACCAAGAGACCCAGTACTTC
length: 13; D: TRBD1; V: TRBV5-1; J: TRBJ1-4; size: -; CDR3: CASTTGVNEKLFF; DNA: TGCGCCAGCACGACAGGGGTTAATGAAAAACTGTTTTTT
length: 12; D: -; V: TRBV18; J: TRBJ2-3; size: few; CDR3: CASSPGRGEGPF; DNA: TGTGCCAGCTCACCAGGTCGGGGAGAAGGCCCCTTT